These 3 T cell receptor beta chains share one sample of origin, sequenced in a study of OX40 agonist ivuxolimab in advanced cancers. Sequencing used immunoSEQ multiplex PCR; TCRdb keeps in-frame clones, though not all of them. Of about 35,000 clones in the sample, 80% to 95% were seen once. Sequences were derived from CD4+ or CD8+ T cells sorted from blood, sampled in a trial of the OX40 agonist ivuxolimab. All receptors derive from an adult with an advanced solid tumor such as melanoma, head and neck, liver or kidney cancer.

This clone occurred once. The V call is TRBV4-3, the J call TRBJ2-7; the match to TRBD2 covers 9 bases. The V gene end was trimmed by 0 bases and the J gene end by 5 bases; junction bases not matched to a gene: 11. Germline V lookup: CDR1 LGHNA, CDR2 YSLEER. This CDR3 comprises 17 residues. The chain's CDR3 is CASSQDWSSGITDEQYF. CDR3 nucleotides: TGCGCCAGCAGCCAAGATTGGTCTAGCGGGATTACCGACGAGCAGTACTTC.

This chain connects TRBV7-9 to TRBJ2-7; a weak D match, TRBD2 (6 bases). Trimming pared 6 bases from V and 5 bases from J, leaving 20 bases between. Germline-derived CDR1 and CDR2 are SEHNR and FQNEAQ (reference sequence). CDR3 length equals 15 residues. CDR3 in amino acids: CASRRAGGRGDEQYF. As DNA, the CDR3 is TGTGCCAGCAGACGAGCCGGGGGTCGCGGAGACGAGCAGTACTTC.

The V gene is TRBV27, the J gene TRBJ2-7; D unclear. Trimming shortened V by 0 bases and J by 4 bases, and 16 bases separated the two germline ends. The CDR3 runs to 16 residues. The germline V gene has CDR1 MNHEY and CDR2 SMNVEV (reference sequence). This chain's CDR3 is CASSLSAIFPIYEQYF. CDR3 coding DNA: TGTGCCAGCAGTTTATCTGCTATTTTCCCAATTTACGAGCAGTACTTC.